A single sample gave rise to the 14 T cell receptor beta chains below, sequenced in a study of CD8+ T cells in alopecia areata. As to treatment: oral pan-JAK inhibitor, 5-10 mg twice daily. cDNA prepared by RNA extraction and subsequent reverse transcription served as the template for sequencing. Assay used: immunoSEQ multiplex PCR; TCRdb lists only in-frame clones, some missing. The profile shows approximately 200,000 clones, more than 55% of them singletons. The sequencing here drew on CD4+ T cells sorted from blood, taken at week 4, from a patient treated with tofacitinib. These receptors were obtained from a human donor with alopecia areata.

The chain carries TRBV29-1 and TRBJ2-2; D is perhaps TRBD1 (6 bases). This CDR3 contains 13 residues. Germline-derived CDR1 and CDR2 are SQVTM and ANQGSEA. V lost 7 bases and J 4 bases, leaving 13 bases between the germline ends. The CDR3: CSGGQTITGELFF. For the CDR3, the DNA is TGCAGCGGTGGACAGACCATCACCGGGGAGCTGTTTTTT.

A note on this clone: One end of the junction fails to match germline, which may point to a read error. The sample has other DNA sequences that encode this CDR3 too. The genes are TRBV4-1 and TRBJ1-6; weak D call: TRBD1 (5 bases). Per the germline V gene, CDR1 is MGHRA and CDR2 is YSYEKL. The CDR3 runs 15 residues. CDR3 nucleotides: TGCGCCAGCAGCCAAGATGGGGACCTTTATTCGCCCCTCCACTTT. Translated, it gives CASSQDGDLYSPLHF.

The chain joins TRBV28 to TRBJ1-4; TRBD1 might be the D (5 bases). There are 15 residues in the CDR3. CDR1 is MDHEN, CDR2 SYDVKM, per germline. Trimming removed 6 bases at V and 7 bases at J, with 18 bases between. CDR3 residues: CASSSGTGYGEKLFF. CDR3 bases: TGTGCCAGCAGCTCGGGCACAGGTTATGGTGAAAAACTGTTTTTT.

The J gene is TRBJ1-6, the V gene TRBV19, with TRBD1 matching over 10 bases. The CDR3 sequence is 15 residues long. Germline V gene lookup returns CDR1 LNHDA and CDR2 SQIVND (reference sequence). The V gene end was trimmed by 9 bases and the J gene end by 6 bases; junction bases not matched to a gene: 8. The CDR3 sequence is CASSGGQGRNSPLHF. DNA for the CDR3: TGTGCCAGCTCAGGGGGACAGGGGCGTAATTCACCCCTCCACTTT.

The rearrangement joins TRBV21-1 to TRBJ2-7; the table's D gene call, TRBD1, was not cross checked with the DNA. TRBV21-1 is deemed a pseudogene. The CDR3 contains 16 residues. The chain's CDR3 is CASSNYATGVGSEQYF. CDR3 coding DNA: TGTGCCAGCAGCAACTATGCAACAGGGGTAGGCTCCGAGCAGTACTTC.

The CDR3 region is CASRKLRTEAFF. The CDR3 nucleotides read TGTGCCAGCAGGAAACTCCGGACTGAAGCTTTCTTT. J is TRBJ1-1 and V is TRBV2; D is unclear. Between the trimmed V and J ends, which lost 6 bases and 5 bases, there was a span of 10 bases. The CDR3 sequence is 12 residues long. Germline loops: CDR1 SNHLY, CDR2 FYNNEI.

This clone was observed a handful of times. J is TRBJ2-7 and V is TRBV19, with 7 positions matching TRBD1. V shed 5 bases, J shed 3 bases, and the junction held 10 bases outside the gene matches. The CDR3 has 15 residues. In germline, CDR1 is LNHDA, CDR2 SQIVND (reference sequence). The CDR3 loop is CASSAPTGTLYEQYF. The CDR3 DNA reads TGTGCCAGTAGTGCCCCGACAGGGACACTCTACGAGCAGTACTTC.

Points on this clone: Other DNA sequences in this sample translate to the same CDR3. The rearrangement joins TRBV9 to TRBJ2-2; D uncertain. CDR1 is SGDLS, CDR2 YYNGEE, per germline. V was cut by 0 bases and J by 1 base, with 4 bases left in between. This CDR3 region has 14 residues. CDR3 nucleotides: TGTGCCAGCAGCGTAGACGGGAACACCGGGGAGCTGTTTTTT. It yields the protein CASSVDGNTGELFF.

V usage is TRBV4-1 and J usage is TRBJ1-2; TRBD1 agrees at 8 bases. V lost 4 bases to trimming and J lost 3 bases; unmatched junction nucleotides: 13. In germline, CDR1 is MGHRA, CDR2 YSYEKL. The CDR3 is 17 residues long. CDR3 coding DNA: TGCGCCAGCAGCCTCTCTGGCCAGTTGGGACAGGACTATGGCTACACCTTC. Protein product: CASSLSGQLGQDYGYTF.

A remark on this clone: Relative to the germline gene, one junction end is altered; a read error may explain this. The rearrangement uses TRBV29-1 and TRBJ1-2; the D is unclear. Germline CDR1 reads SQVTM; CDR2 reads ANQGSEA. The CDR3 runs 10 residues. The CDR3 nucleotides are TGCAGCGTGGAAGGGTCTGGCTACACCTTC. Translated, it gives CSVEGSGYTF. Together with reference TRBV29-1 and TRBJ1-2, the CDR3 gives the full variable domain: SAVISQKPSRDICQRGTSLTIQCQVDSQVTMMFWYRQQPGQSLTLIATANQGSEATYESGFVIDKFPISRPNLTFSTLTVSNMSPEDSSIYLCSVEGSGYTFGSGTRLTVV.

The J gene is TRBJ1-2, the V gene TRBV7-9; D uncertain. The germline CDR1 and CDR2 sequences are SEHNR and FQNEAQ (reference sequence). The CDR3 runs 13 residues. Deletions cut 8 bases from V and 4 bases from J, with 14 bases between. CDR3 residues: CASEGEALYGYTF. CDR3 DNA sequence: TGTGCCAGCGAGGGCGAGGCGCTCTATGGCTACACCTTC.

The rearrangement uses TRBV6-1 and TRBJ1-6; no clear D gene. The CDR3 runs 12 residues. V was cut by 3 bases and J by 10 bases, with 7 bases left in between. Germline assignment: CDR1 MNHNS and CDR2 SASEGT. CDR3 sequence reads: CASSDPGSPLHF. CDR3 DNA sequence: TGTGCCAGCAGTGATCCGGGATCACCCCTCCACTTT.

The chain uses TRBV28 and TRBJ1-6, with 7 bases fitting TRBD1. V lost 4 bases, J lost 14 bases, and 2 bases stayed unmatched. CDR3 length equals 11 residues. Germline assignment: CDR1 MDHEN and CDR2 SYDVKM. CDR3 sequence (DNA): TGTGCCAGCAGTTCCACAGGGGCCCTCCACTTT. Amino acid sequence: CASSSTGALHF.

This chain uses TRBV5-6 with TRBJ2-3, with TRBD1 matching 10 bases. The germline CDR1 and CDR2 sequences are SGHDT and YYEEEE. V lost 4 bases, J lost 6 bases, and 8 bases stayed unmatched. The CDR3 covers 15 residues. The CDR3: CASSSRDRGGDTQYF. CDR3 nucleotide sequence: TGTGCCAGCAGCAGCCGGGACAGGGGAGGTGATACGCAGTATTTT.